The 14 T cell receptor beta chains below all came from one sample that was sequenced in a study of T cell repertoires in cytomegalovirus infection. TCRdb analysed the reads with MiXCR anew, one entry per CDR3 protein. The sample includes some 270,000 distinct CDR3 sequences, approximately 22% seen only once; the top ten take approximately 19%. Their antigen targets remain unknown. Material: cultured PBMCs, obtained from culture after CMV antigen stimulation. The receptors come from a human donor in good health (CMV status not recorded). Some clones in this sample may be carry-over from other donors' samples.

V and J are TRBV20-1 and TRBJ1-5; TRBD1 aligns across 10 bases. The CDR3 is 15 residues long. The germline V gene encodes CDR1 DFQATT and CDR2 SNEGSKA (reference sequence). V shed 5 bases and J 2 bases; nucleotides not matched to a gene: 6. The CDR3 sequence: CSAPDRGLGNQPQHF. The CDR3 DNA follows: TGCAGTGCTCCTGACAGGGGGCTAGGCAATCAGCCCCAGCATTTT.

This clonotype was found many times. V usage is TRBV6-2 or TRBV6-3 and J usage is TRBJ2-1; 7 bases map to TRBD2. This CDR3 is built from 15 residues. J was trimmed by 9 bases and V by 7 bases; bases with no gene match: 15. The germline V gene encodes CDR1 MNHEY and CDR2 SVGEGT. The CDR3 sequence is CASIPGGSRNGEQFF. CDR3 nucleotide sequence: TGTGCCAGCATCCCAGGCGGGAGCAGGAACGGTGAGCAGTTCTTC.

The chain recombines TRBV30 with TRBJ2-7, with D maybe TRBD2 (5 bases). This CDR3 spans 12 amino acids. Germline V gene data show CDR1 as GTSNPN and CDR2 as SVGIG (reference sequence). Deletions cut 0 bases from V and 3 bases from J, with 6 bases between. Written as DNA, the CDR3 is TGTGCCTGGAGTGTTCGGGACTACGAGCAGTACGTC. Amino acid sequence: CAWSVRDYEQYV.

This chain connects TRBV29-1 to TRBJ2-1; TRBD2 matches 9 bases. Germline V gives CDR1 SQVTM, CDR2 ANQGSEA. V gave up 3 bases and J gave up 7 bases; unmatched junction bases: 4. The CDR3 loop spans 13 amino acids. The CDR3 DNA is TGCAGCGTTGACACTAGCGGGCGAAATGAGCAGTTCTTC. Its protein is CSVDTSGRNEQFF.

The sample holds a few counts of this clonotype. The V call is TRBV4-2, the J call TRBJ2-5, with TRBD2 matching over 10 bases. CDR3 length equals 15 residues. Germline CDR1 is LGHNA and CDR2 is YNFKEQ. Trimming cost V 0 bases and J 4 bases; bases outside gene matches: 2. CDR3 sequence: CASSQEKRGGETQYF. The CDR3 coding sequence is TGTGCCAGCAGCCAAGAAAAGCGGGGGGGAGAGACCCAGTACTTC.

In its sample, this clonotype was seen many times. The genes are TRBV7-9 and TRBJ2-3; 10 nucleotides line up with TRBD1. The trim removed 4 bases at V and 6 bases at J, leaving 7 bases unmatched. Looked up from germline, CDR1 is SEHNR and CDR2 is FQNEAQ (reference sequence). The CDR3 has 15 amino acids. DNA of the CDR3: TGTGCCAGCAGCTGGCGACAGGGGGCGGCTGATACGCAGTATTTT. It specifies CASSWRQGAADTQYF.

The chain carries TRBV4-2 and TRBJ2-1, with D hard to call. Germline CDR1 LGHNA, CDR2 YNFKEQ. This CDR3 contains 13 residues. The V end was cut by 1 base, the J end by 9 bases, with 10 bases between. For the CDR3, the DNA is TGTGCCAGCAGCCAAGGTCCTCCGACTGAGCAGTTCTTC. Its protein is CASSQGPPTEQFF.

This clonotype has a count of ten or more. This chain links TRBV7-2 with TRBJ2-1; tentative D call: TRBD2 (7 bases). Germline CDR1 reads SGHTA; CDR2 reads FQGNSA. The CDR3 covers 17 residues. V lost 0 bases and J lost 12, with 24 bases in between. The CDR3 nucleotides read TGTGCCAGCAGCTTAGCGTCGGGCGGGAGAGCTTTAGGGGGGCAGTTCTTC. Its protein product is CASSLASGGRALGGQFF.

The chain combines TRBV6-5 with TRBJ1-5, with 9 bases matching TRBD1. This CDR3 has 14 residues. Germline lookup yields CDR1 MNHEY and CDR2 SVGAGI. V gave up 4 bases and J gave up 6 bases; unmatched junction bases: 4. CDR3 in DNA: TGTGCCAGCAGTTCCGGGACAGGGCCTCAGCCCCAGCATTTT. It is translated as CASSSGTGPQPQHF.

Many counts were recorded for this clonotype. CDR3 bases: TGTGCCAGCCGCATCGGGACAGCTTGGAGGGAGCAGTACTTC. It specifies CASRIGTAWREQYF. The chain links TRBV6-2 or TRBV6-3 to TRBJ2-7, with 7 bases matching TRBD1. Germline loops: CDR1 MNHEY, CDR2 SVGEGT. The CDR3 covers 14 residues. With V trimmed by 8 bases and J by 7 bases, 14 bases remained unmatched.

The genes are TRBV9 and TRBJ2-2; no reliable D call. Germline loops: CDR1 SGDLS, CDR2 YYNGEE. There are 12 residues in the CDR3. The germline V and J ends were trimmed by 0 bases and 7 bases, with 4 bases remaining between them. CDR3 sequence (DNA): TGTGCCAGCAGCGTAGAGGGCGGGGAGCTGTTTTTT. Protein sequence: CASSVEGGELFF.

V gene TRBV20-1 combines with J gene TRBJ2-5; D ambiguous. Trimming pared 3 bases from V and 0 bases from J, leaving 20 bases between. Germline CDR1 reads DFQATT; CDR2 reads SNEGSKA (reference sequence). This CDR3 contains 17 residues. CDR3 loop: CSASSVGLSSYQETQYF. The CDR3 DNA is TGCAGTGCTAGTTCGGTTGGGCTTTCCTCGTACCAAGAGACCCAGTACTTC.

This clonotype was seen many times. The chain uses TRBV12-3 or TRBV12-4 and TRBJ2-1; the match to TRBD2 covers 9 bases. The trim removed 6 bases at V and 5 bases at J, leaving 5 bases unmatched. This CDR3 contains 14 residues. The CDR3 nucleotides are TGTGCCAGCAGGACTAGCGGCCGGGACAATGAGCAGTTCTTC. Its protein is CASRTSGRDNEQFF.

The chain is built from TRBV19 and TRBJ1-1, with no clear D. The CDR3 is made up of 14 amino acids. Trimming took off 8 bases at V and 8 bases at J, with 21 bases between the two ends. Germline V lookup: CDR1 LNHDA, CDR2 SQIVND (reference sequence). The CDR3 protein is CASCHGLYSAEAFF. CDR3 nucleotides: TGTGCCAGTTGCCACGGACTGTACAGTGCAGAAGCTTTCTTT. Full variable domain (outside the CDR3, taken from reference TRBV19 and TRBJ1-1): DGGITQSPKYLFRKEGQNVTLSCEQNLNHDAMYWYRQDPGQGLRLIYYSQIVNDFQKGDIAEGYSVSREKKESFPLTVTSAQKNPTAFYLCASCHGLYSAEAFFGQGTRLTVV.